This T cell receptor beta chain originates from a study of T cells after yellow fever vaccination. The ends were cut back, 2 bases at V and 6 bases at J, with 17 bases in the middle. This CDR3 has 16 amino acids. TCRdb analysed the 5' RACE reads with MiXCR anew, one entry per CDR3 protein. The sample lists 620,000 or so distinct CDR3 sequences, about 12% occurring once. The sample consisted of PBMCs, taken on the day of the yellow fever booster vaccination. The clonotype originates from a man aged 30 to 39 who received the YFV17D yellow fever vaccine. The chain combines TRBV6-7 with TRBJ2-1; D is perhaps TRBD2 (5 bases). TRBV6-7 counts as an open reading frame of uncertain function. CDR3 sequence reads: CASSYRDSAPSNEQFF. DNA of the CDR3: TGTGCCAGCAGTTACAGGGATAGCGCGCCTTCCAATGAGCAGTTCTTC.